In this sample, the clone carrying this TCR beta chain turned up many times. The entry originates in a study of breast tumors, draining lymph nodes, adjacent tissues. The lymph nodes were axillary draining lymph nodes from breast cancer patients. A single record per CDR3 protein comes from TCRdb applying MiXCR to the multiplex PCR reads. The profile shows 150,000 to 250,000 distinct CDR3 sequences, 31% of them singletons. Sequenced sample: axillary lymph node tissue. The receptor comes from a female donor with breast cancer. Some clones in this sample may be carry-over from other donors' samples.

The CDR3 DNA follows: TGCAGTGCTAGAGATCATGGCACCGGGGAGCTGTTTTTT. Translation gives CSARDHGTGELFF. V and J are TRBV20-1 and TRBJ2-2, with unresolved D. The CDR3 has 13 amino acids. Trimming removed 0 bases from V and 4 bases from J, with 6 bases in between. Germline CDR1 and CDR2: DFQATT and SNEGSKA (reference sequence).